The source of this T cell receptor beta chain is a study of blood T cells in healthy people across ages. The CDR3 runs to 15 residues. Germline CDR1 SGHTA, CDR2 FQGTGA. The use of a sample-barcoded 5' primer and a J-beta primer mix characterized a second PCR of roughly 6 to 12 cycles. In TCRdb, the 5' RACE reads were re-called with MiXCR into one record per CDR3 protein. The data show about 580,000 distinct CDR3 sequences, around 50% seen once. Points on this clonotype: One end of the junction varies from germline; a read error may be responsible.

The clonotype originates from an elderly man in good health. The chain recombines TRBV7-3 with TRBJ1-6; TRBD1 matches 12 bases. Sequencing used blood. CDR3 bases: TGTGCCAGCAGCTCCACGGGACAGGGGGCATCACCCCCCCACTTT. Its protein is CASSSTGQGASPPHF.